This TCR beta chain was identified in a study of blood T cell repertoires in COVID-19. About the research overall: Whether acute or convalescent, the COVID-19 samples came from the United States, Italy and Spain.

Participant ages covered about 18 to 100 years across about two dozen US areas. Each recovered donor of Cohort 3 presented with two negative PCRs, clearance, or symptom resolution. CDR3 length equals 13 residues. Trimming left V 3 bases short and J 1 base short, with 7 bases between. Germline V lookup: CDR1 KGHSH, CDR2 LQKENI. This clone has a single count. Original processing methods: Quantification of nucleated cells was approximated via reference gene primer amplification. The protocol was immunoSEQ multiplex PCR, while the TCRdb copy is restricted to in-frame clones and leaves out a portion. V, J and clone size derive from that table, while D and trimming were established from the DNA sequence. The table records approximately 130,000 clones, 83% of them present only once.

The sequence was collected from a man in his thirties or forties who had recovered from COVID-19. The chain has TRBV18 and TRBJ2-7; no clear D. Source material: PBMCs or T cells enriched from blood (not recorded which). CDR3 sequence reads: CASSPPTSYEQYF. DNA for the CDR3: TGTGCCAGCTCACCCCCCACTTCCTACGAGCAGTACTTC.